Following are 25 T cell receptor beta chains from one sample sequenced in a study of technical replicates of blood from a few donors. Some clones are missing from TCRdb's copy, which holds only in-frame ones; the method was immunoSEQ multiplex PCR. This sample has roughly 92,000 clones, with roughly 95% found just once. Specimen: T cells isolated from PBMCs. The receptor source for this set is a human donor in good health.

The J gene is TRBJ1-2, the V gene TRBV18; TRBD1 agrees at 7 bases. The junction had 6 bases not matched to a gene; V was cut back by 3 bases and J by 5 bases. Germline V lookup: CDR1 KGHSH, CDR2 LQKENI. This CDR3 has 14 amino acids. This CDR3 reads CASSPGDRVYGYTF. CDR3 bases: TGTGCCAGCTCACCGGGCGACAGGGTATATGGCTACACCTTC.

V and J are TRBV25-1 and TRBJ1-2; D uncertain. Trimming cost V 2 bases and J 5 bases, with 12 bases left between them. The CDR3 is made up of 14 amino acids. Per the germline V gene, CDR1 is MGHDK and CDR2 is SYGVNS. DNA of the CDR3: TGTGCCAGCAGTGAAGGGCAGCCAACTTATGGCTACACCTTC. Translated, it gives CASSEGQPTYGYTF.

This chain links TRBV30 with TRBJ1-5, with D possibly being TRBD1 (6 bases). There are 15 residues in the CDR3. Trimming stripped 4 bases from V and 6 bases from J, with 19 bases between. Germline lookup yields CDR1 GTSNPN and CDR2 SVGIG (reference sequence). The CDR3 here is CAWTETGLLSQPQHF. DNA for the CDR3: TGTGCCTGGACCGAAACAGGGCTCCTGAGTCAGCCCCAGCATTTT.

The CDR3 spells CASSSDIGGHIYGYTF. Written as DNA, the CDR3 is TGTGCCAGCAGTTCAGATATAGGGGGCCACATCTATGGCTACACCTTC. The V call is TRBV28, the J call TRBJ1-2, with TRBD1 matching 7 bases. The CDR3 has 16 amino acids. Trimming took 4 bases from V and 4 from J; bases not matched to a gene: 12. The V gene's germline CDR1 is MDHEN and CDR2 SYDVKM.

This chain joins TRBV9 and TRBJ2-5, with D uncertain. Germline V gives CDR1 SGDLS, CDR2 YYNGEE. This CDR3 is built from 15 residues. Between the trimmed V and J ends, which lost 3 bases and 4 bases, there was a span of 16 bases. DNA of the CDR3: TGTGCCAGCAGCGCCAGATTAAATACAAGAGAGACCCAGTACTTC. It specifies CASSARLNTRETQYF.

The chain combines TRBV30 with TRBJ2-1; no firm D call. Germline V gives CDR1 GTSNPN, CDR2 SVGIG (reference sequence). With 0 bases removed from V and 9 bases from J, the gap between germline ends came to 18 bases. The length of the CDR3 is 15 residues. The CDR3 region has the DNA TGTGCCTGGAGTGTAGCCACCGCACTTTATATTGAGCAGTTCTTC. Translated: CAWSVATALYIEQFF.

V gene TRBV9 combines with J gene TRBJ1-2; weak D call: TRBD1 (6 bases). Trimming removed 0 bases from V and 6 bases from J, with 9 bases in between. The CDR3 runs 13 residues. Germline-derived CDR1 and CDR2 are SGDLS and YYNGEE. The CDR3 coding sequence is TGTGCCAGCAGCGTAGACAGGGTTAATGGCTACACCTTC. Its protein product is CASSVDRVNGYTF.

This chain uses TRBV30 with TRBJ2-7; D may be TRBD2 (5 bases). This CDR3 has 11 residues. Germline V gives CDR1 GTSNPN, CDR2 SVGIG (reference sequence). CDR3 sequence: CAWSAGLIKTV. As DNA, the CDR3 is TGTGCCTGGAGTGCAGGACTCATAAAAACAGTC.

The chain is built from TRBV2 and TRBJ2-7, with 13 positions matching TRBD2. Germline V lookup: CDR1 SNHLY, CDR2 FYNNEI. The junction had 13 bases not matched to a gene; V was cut back by 8 bases and J by 3 bases. This CDR3 comprises 17 residues. The CDR3 protein is CASVRRGGTSGNYEQYF. The CDR3 bases are TGTGCCAGCGTCCGTAGAGGAGGGACTAGCGGGAACTACGAGCAGTACTTC.

The chain recombines TRBV29-1 with TRBJ1-1; D might be TRBD1 (5 bases). Germline CDR1 SQVTM, CDR2 ANQGSEA. This CDR3 region has 11 residues. V was shortened by 7 bases and J by 11 bases, with 17 bases between the two germline ends. CDR3 loop: CSGTSHLAAFF. The CDR3 bases are TGCAGCGGGACATCTCACCTCGCGGCTTTCTTT.

The rearrangement joins TRBV5-1 to TRBJ2-2; weak D call: TRBD1 (5 bases). Germline V CDR1 and CDR2: SGHRS, YFSETQ. The length of the CDR3 is 14 residues. The V gene lost 3 bases and the J gene lost 7 bases, with 13 bases spanning the gap. As DNA, the CDR3 is TGCGCCAGCAGCTGGTCTCAGGGTAACGGGGAGCTGTTTTTT. Translating it yields CASSWSQGNGELFF.

The chain combines TRBV2 with TRBJ2-2, with a tentative D call TRBD2 (6 bases). The V gene lost 3 bases and the J gene lost 2 bases, with 13 bases spanning the gap. Germline-derived CDR1 and CDR2 are SNHLY and FYNNEI. The CDR3 contains 16 residues. The CDR3: CASSEGLAVNTGELFF. CDR3 sequence (DNA): TGTGCCAGCAGTGAGGGATTAGCGGTTAACACCGGGGAGCTGTTTTTT.

The CDR3: CASSPGPELATEAFF. CDR3 DNA: TGCGCCAGCAGCCCAGGGCCGGAGCTTGCGACTGAAGCTTTCTTT. This chain uses TRBV4-3 with TRBJ1-1; D might be TRBD1 (5 bases). This CDR3 region has 15 residues. The ends were cut back, 4 bases at V and 5 bases at J, with 17 bases in the middle. Germline-derived CDR1 and CDR2 are LGHNA and YSLEER.

The chain couples TRBV27 to TRBJ2-1; TRBD1 matches 7 bases. V shed 0 bases, J shed 4 bases, and the junction held 9 bases outside the gene matches. Germline CDR1 is MNHEY and CDR2 is SMNVEV (reference sequence). This CDR3 is built from 17 residues. CDR3: CASSLSRTGSRYNEQFF. In DNA, the CDR3 is TGTGCCAGCAGTTTATCCCGGACAGGCAGTAGGTACAATGAGCAGTTCTTC.

The chain links TRBV2 to TRBJ2-1, with 7 nucleotides matching TRBD2. Germline-derived CDR1 and CDR2 are SNHLY and FYNNEI. This CDR3 has 17 amino acids. V was pared by 2 bases and J by 4 bases, with 11 bases of the junction left unmatched. The CDR3 nucleotides are TGTGCCAGCAGTGAATTGGGAGCGGGGCTTACTTACAATGAGCAGTTCTTC. It yields the protein CASSELGAGLTYNEQFF.

The chain is built from TRBV10-3 and TRBJ2-7, with TRBD2 matching 7 bases. CDR1 is ENHRY and CDR2 is SYGVKD in the germline V gene. This CDR3 has 15 amino acids. Trimming took 5 bases from V and 5 from J; bases not matched to a gene: 12. The CDR3 is CAISPMREKSDEQYF. The CDR3 DNA is TGTGCCATCAGTCCAATGCGGGAGAAGAGCGACGAGCAGTACTTC.

The chain links TRBV11-2 to TRBJ1-5; tentative D call: TRBD1 (5 bases). With 6 bases removed from V and 4 bases from J, the gap between germline ends came to 10 bases. Germline-derived CDR1 and CDR2 are SGHAT and FQNNGV. CDR3 length: 13 amino acids. The CDR3 region has the DNA TGTGCCAGCAGTTTTCGGACAAATCAGCCCCAGCATTTT. This encodes CASSFRTNQPQHF.

The CDR3 sequence is CASSITTGFAYEQYF. In DNA form, the CDR3 reads TGTGCCAGTAGTATTACGACAGGGTTCGCCTACGAGCAGTACTTC. The chain employs TRBV19 and TRBJ2-7, with 7 bases that match TRBD1. There are 15 residues in the CDR3. Trimming removed 3 bases from V and 2 bases from J; junction bases left unmatched: 7. Germline CDR1 and CDR2: LNHDA and SQIVND (reference sequence).

The chain combines TRBV2 with TRBJ2-5; TRBD2 aligns across 7 bases. In germline, CDR1 is SNHLY, CDR2 FYNNEI. V gave up 7 bases and J gave up 2 bases; unmatched junction bases: 7. CDR3 length: 14 amino acids. The DNA for the CDR3 is TGTGCCAGCACTCTTAACGGGGGGCAAGAGACCCAGTACTTC. Protein product: CASTLNGGQETQYF.

The chain has TRBV6-5 and TRBJ1-1; 8 positions agree with TRBD1. Per the germline V gene, CDR1 is MNHEY and CDR2 is SVGAGI. V was clipped by 4 bases and J by 1 base; unmatched bases: 2. The CDR3 length is 14 residues. CDR3 sequence (DNA): TGTGCCAGCAGTTCCGGACAGGGGAACACTGAAGCTTTCTTT. It codes for CASSSGQGNTEAFF.

The V and J genes are TRBV7-2 and TRBJ2-5; 9 positions match TRBD2. The CDR3 has 16 amino acids. V trimming: 3 bases; J trimming: 4 bases; junction bases outside the gene matches: 9. Per germline, CDR1 SGHTA and CDR2 FQGNSA. The CDR3 DNA reads as TGTGCCAGCAGCTTTCTTGTAGGAGCGGGAGGAGAGACCCAGTACTTC. This gives the protein CASSFLVGAGGETQYF. The full variable domain, rest sourced from reference TRBV7-2 and TRBJ2-5, is GAGVSQSPSNKVTEKGKDVELRCDPISGHTALYWYRQSLGQGLEFLIYFQGNSAPDKSGLPSDRFSAERTGGSVSTLTIQRTQQEDSAVYLCASSFLVGAGGETQYFGPGTRLLVL.

The table lists this clone with a few counts. The rearrangement uses TRBV5-5 and TRBJ1-5; weak D call: TRBD1 (5 bases). Germline CDR1 is SGHKS and CDR2 is YYEKEE (reference sequence). V lost 0 bases and J 5 bases, leaving 12 bases between the germline ends. This CDR3 comprises 15 residues. Here the CDR3 DNA reads TGTGCCAGCAGCTTGGCTGGACAATTCCATCAGCCCCAGCATTTT. Translation: CASSLAGQFHQPQHF.

The chain is built from TRBV5-1 and TRBJ2-7; 8 bases line up with TRBD2. The ends lost 4 bases at V and 7 bases at J; junction bases unmatched: 10. There are 14 residues in the CDR3. Looked up from germline, CDR1 is SGHRS and CDR2 is YFSETQ. The CDR3 DNA sequence: TGCGCCAGCAGCGCTAGCGGGCAGGCCCGGGAGCAGTACTTC. This encodes CASSASGQAREQYF.

Here the CDR3 reads CASSGEQGHNTEAFF. The CDR3 nucleotides read TGTGCCAGCAGTGGCGAACAGGGGCACAACACTGAAGCTTTCTTT. V gene TRBV2 combines with J gene TRBJ1-1, with 7 positions matching TRBD1. Germline loops: CDR1 SNHLY, CDR2 FYNNEI. Trimming at V came to 4 bases and at J to 2 bases, leaving 7 bases not matched to a gene. CDR3 length: 15 residues.

The chain combines TRBV6-5 with TRBJ1-5; no firm D call. Germline loops: CDR1 MNHEY, CDR2 SVGAGI. V was cut by 10 bases and J by 9 bases, with 10 bases left in between. The CDR3 is 10 amino acids. The CDR3 loop is CAIGRVPQHF. The CDR3 nucleotides read TGTGCCATCGGGAGGGTGCCCCAGCATTTT.